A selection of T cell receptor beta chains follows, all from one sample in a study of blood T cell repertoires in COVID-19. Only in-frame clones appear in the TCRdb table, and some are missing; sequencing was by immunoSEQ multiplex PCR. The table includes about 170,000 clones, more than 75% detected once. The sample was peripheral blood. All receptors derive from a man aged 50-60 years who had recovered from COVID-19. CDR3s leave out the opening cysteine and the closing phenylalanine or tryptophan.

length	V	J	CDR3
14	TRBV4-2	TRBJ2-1	ASSPAALADYNEQF
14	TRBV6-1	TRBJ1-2	ASSAGTGTRLPGYT
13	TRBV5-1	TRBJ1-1	ASSPSTDANTEAF
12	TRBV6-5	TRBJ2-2	ASIKNGGAGELF
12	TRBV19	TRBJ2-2	ASSIYQTTGELF
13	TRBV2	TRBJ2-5	ASRGLAGGYETQY
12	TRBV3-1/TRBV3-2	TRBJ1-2	ASSPWEADYGYT
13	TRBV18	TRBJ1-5	ASSPEGQPHQPQH
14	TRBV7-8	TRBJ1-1	ASSLAWGQGNTEAF
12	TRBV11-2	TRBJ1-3	ASSLIGQGDTIY
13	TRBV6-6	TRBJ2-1	ASSTGQGAANEQF
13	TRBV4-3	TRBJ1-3	ASSQDRGPQDTIY
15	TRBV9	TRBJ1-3	ASSVAHAVGSGNTIY
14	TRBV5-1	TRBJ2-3	ASSLVPSGSPDTQY
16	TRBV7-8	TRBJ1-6	ASSLEGQGAIWNSPLH
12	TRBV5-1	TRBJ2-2	ASSLTGDTGELF
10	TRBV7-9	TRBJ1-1	ASSSSGSEAF
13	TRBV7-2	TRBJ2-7	ASSLVGTGSYEQY
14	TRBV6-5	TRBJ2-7	ASSYSIQLGGGEQY
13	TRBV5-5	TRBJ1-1	ASSQGVGSNTEAF
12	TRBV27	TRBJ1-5	ASSFRGVGQPQH
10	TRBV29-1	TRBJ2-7	SVEERVGEQY
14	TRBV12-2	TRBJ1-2	ASRHPRGRVRIGYT
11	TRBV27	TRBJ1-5	ASSLTANQPQH